This T cell receptor (beta chain) was identified during a study of post-analysis software for immune sequencing data. Whole-study context: Disease courses included relapsing-remitting, secondary progressive and progressive-relapsing multiple sclerosis.

Carried by the TCR beta cDNA libraries were unique molecular identifiers. TCRdb recomputed calls from the PCR reads with MiXCR, one row per CDR3 protein. In the table there are approximately 350,000 distinct CDR3 sequences, approximately 38% of which are singletons. The study's findings and limits: Comparison with controls showed significantly lower normalized Chao1 diversity in multiple sclerosis patients. Five TRBV segments, including TRBV5-6, TRBV5-1 and TRBV20-1, were more frequent in patients than controls. Those samples that were prepared in the same batch co-clustered strongly by F measure.

To note about this clonotype: Its antigen is undetermined.

The CDR3 runs to 13 residues. V was clipped by 4 bases and J by 1 base; unmatched bases: 0. The sample comprised blood. This TCR derives from a girl aged 5-17 years with multiple sclerosis. V is TRBV12-3 or TRBV12-4 and J is TRBJ1-1; 7 bases align to TRBD1. CDR3 DNA sequence: TGTGCCAGCAGTTGGGACAGGAACACTGAAGCTTTCTTT. It specifies CASSWDRNTEAFF.